Listed here is a single T cell receptor beta chain. Its antigen is not known. This sample stems from a study of blood T cells in healthy people across ages. Study results and limitations: The recorded TCR beta diversity per million T cells decreased in a roughly linear manner with age.

A sample-barcoded 5' primer and a J-beta primer mix were used in a second PCR of roughly 7 to 11 cycles. TCRdb reprocessed the 5' RACE reads with MiXCR, giving one entry per CDR3 protein. This table holds 550,000 to 650,000 distinct CDR3 sequences, about 25% found once. The sample was also linked to a second study, of T cells of mothers and their children. Per that paper: Related mother-child pairs showed slightly, non-significantly higher overlap than unrelated pairs.

The material sequenced was blood. The TCR comes from a boy aged 2 to 9 in good health.

The CDR3 DNA is TGCAGTGCTCTGACAGGACAGACACTGTTTTTT. This gives the protein CSALTGQTLFF. This sequence joins TRBV20-1 and TRBJ1-4; a possible D gene is TRBD1 (6 bases). The CDR3 is 11 amino acids. CDR1 and CDR2 (germline): DFQATT, SNEGSKA (reference sequence). Trimming cost V 5 bases and J 13 bases, with 14 bases left between them.